The 21 T cell receptor beta chains below were found in one sample sequenced in a study of long-term antiretroviral therapy in people with HIV. The assay used was immunoSEQ (version v3.0), run at survey level. The data were produced by immunoSEQ multiplex PCR, yet TCRdb's version contains in-frame clones alone and is incomplete. The data hold 42,000 or so clones, with 70% to 90% observed a single time. Here the sequenced sample was unsorted PBMCs, taken 1.2 years after starting antiretroviral therapy. The source of these receptors is a woman between 50 and 59 years old with HIV.

CDR3 nucleotide sequence: TGTGCCAGCCGTACAGGGGGGACCTATGGCTACACCTTC. It specifies CASRTGGTYGYTF. This chain connects TRBV2 to TRBJ1-2, with 8 bases lining up with TRBD1. There are 13 residues in the CDR3. The trim removed 8 bases at V and 4 bases at J, leaving 6 bases unmatched. CDR1 and CDR2 (germline): SNHLY, FYNNEI.

The chain is built from TRBV5-1 and TRBJ1-1; possibly TRBD1 for D (6 bases). Looked up from germline, CDR1 is SGHRS and CDR2 is YFSETQ. Trimming took off 1 base at V and 2 bases at J, with 12 bases between the two ends. The length of the CDR3 is 15 residues. The CDR3 sequence: CASSLSQGLNTEAFF. The CDR3 DNA sequence: TGCGCCAGCAGCTTGTCTCAGGGGCTAAACACTGAAGCTTTCTTT. The full variable domain, its missing parts supplied by reference TRBV5-1 and TRBJ1-1, is KAGVTQTPRYLIKTRGQQVTLSCSPISGHRSVSWYQQTPGQGLQFLFEYFSETQRNKGNFPGRFSGRQFSNSRSEMNVSTLELGDSALYLCASSLSQGLNTEAFFGQGTRLTVV.

The rearrangement uses TRBV9 and TRBJ1-2; D may be TRBD1 (5 bases). Germline V lookup: CDR1 SGDLS, CDR2 YYNGEE. This CDR3 is 14 amino acids long. V lost 0 bases and J lost 12, with 18 bases in between. The CDR3 coding sequence is TGTGCCAGCAGCGTAGTATCTGAGAGCAGGGTAGACACCTTC. Residues: CASSVVSESRVDTF.

The rearrangement uses TRBV30 and TRBJ1-1, with TRBD1 as a possible D gene (5 bases). There are 12 residues in the CDR3. Trimming removed 0 bases at V and 6 bases at J, with 8 bases between. Germline V lookup: CDR1 GTSNPN, CDR2 SVGIG (reference sequence). The CDR3 DNA is TGTGCCTGGAGTGTAATAGGGGCTGAAGCTTTCTTT. This codes for CAWSVIGAEAFF.

CDR3 bases: TGTGCCAGCAGCTTAAGTACCGTCACCGGGGAGCTGTTTTTT. Encoded protein: CASSLSTVTGELFF. V gene TRBV7-3 combines with J gene TRBJ2-2; D not resolved. Trimming took 1 base from V and 4 from J, leaving 7 bases between them. The germline CDR1 and CDR2 sequences are SGHTA and FQGTGA. This CDR3 comprises 14 residues.

The J gene is TRBJ1-3, the V gene TRBV27, with 8 nucleotides matching TRBD1. The ends lost 2 bases at V and 0 bases at J; junction bases unmatched: 0. The germline CDR1 and CDR2 sequences are MNHEY and SMNVEV (reference sequence). The CDR3 consists of 15 residues. The DNA of the CDR3 is TGTGCCAGCAGTTTAGACAGGGGCTCTGGAAACACCATATATTTT. The encoded protein is CASSLDRGSGNTIYF.

The chain employs TRBV9 and TRBJ2-2, with 8 bases that match TRBD1. The CDR3 runs 17 residues. In germline, CDR1 is SGDLS, CDR2 YYNGEE. Unmatched junction bases numbered 11, after V lost 2 bases and J lost 5 bases. The CDR3 loop reads CASSVLPMTGATGELFF. CDR3 nucleotide sequence: TGTGCCAGCAGCGTTCTCCCTATGACAGGGGCTACCGGGGAGCTGTTTTTT.

The chain carries TRBV12-2 and TRBJ2-7; TRBD2 was called by the table and not checked on the DNA. TRBV12-2 is recorded as a pseudogene. The CDR3 contains 16 residues. The CDR3 here is CASRYGAGESSYEQYF. The CDR3 bases are TGTGCAAGTCGCTACGGTGCGGGGGAGAGCTCCTACGAGCAGTACTTC.

The V call is TRBV30, the J call TRBJ2-3; 12 nucleotides agree with TRBD2. After removal of 2 bases from V and 4 bases from J, the junction contained 7 bases not matched to a gene. The CDR3 runs to 16 residues. Germline assignment: CDR1 GTSNPN and CDR2 SVGIG (reference sequence). CDR3 region: CAWSPPSGGVSDTQYF. The DNA of the CDR3 is TGTGCCTGGAGTCCCCCTAGCGGGGGGGTCTCAGATACGCAGTATTTT. The full variable domain, rest sourced from reference TRBV30 and TRBJ2-3, is SQTIHQWPATLVQPVGSPLSLECTVEGTSNPNLYWYRQAAGRGLQLLFYSVGIGQISSEVPQNLSASRPQDRQFILSSKKLLLSDSGFYLCAWSPPSGGVSDTQYFGPGTRLTVL.

The chain uses TRBV5-1 and TRBJ2-7; D is ambiguous. CDR3 length equals 11 residues. In germline, CDR1 is SGHRS, CDR2 YFSETQ. Trimming left V 2 bases short and J 4 bases short, with 4 bases between. The CDR3 DNA is TGCGCCAGCAGCTTTCAGTACGAGCAGTACTTC. Translated, it gives CASSFQYEQYF.

This sequence joins TRBV15 and TRBJ1-4; no definite D call. The CDR3 totals 13 residues. Per germline, CDR1 LNHNV and CDR2 YYDKDF (reference sequence). Trimming removed 1 base from V and 5 bases from J, with 5 bases in between. The CDR3 coding sequence is TGTGCCACCAGCAGAGGCCTCAATGAAAAACTGTTTTTT. It specifies CATSRGLNEKLFF.

V usage is TRBV20-1 and J usage is TRBJ1-3; D is uncertain. Trimming took 5 bases from V and 7 from J, leaving 9 bases between them. This CDR3 has 11 amino acids. The germline gives CDR1 DFQATT, CDR2 SNEGSKA (reference sequence). The DNA of the CDR3 is TGCAGTGCTGAGGACGGTAACACCATATATTTT. Translation gives CSAEDGNTIYF.

The V gene is TRBV25-1, the J gene TRBJ2-5; tentative D call: TRBD1 (6 bases). Trimming left V 2 bases short and J 5 bases short, with 15 bases between. There are 15 residues in the CDR3. Germline V gene lookup returns CDR1 MGHDK and CDR2 SYGVNS. CDR3 nucleotides: TGTGCCAGCAGTGAAATCAGGGGCCGCCCTGAGACCCAGTACTTC. Protein product: CASSEIRGRPETQYF.

The chain carries TRBV5-6 and TRBJ2-5, with TRBD1 matching over 9 bases. Germline V lookup: CDR1 SGHDT, CDR2 YYEEEE. The CDR3 covers 15 residues. Trimming removed 4 bases from V and 5 bases from J; junction bases left unmatched: 9. CDR3 DNA: TGTGCCAGCAGCGTACCGGGACAGGGTCTCGAGACCCAGTACTTC. It translates to CASSVPGQGLETQYF.

J is TRBJ2-2 and V is TRBV18; no firm D call. This CDR3 comprises 14 residues. Germline values: CDR1 KGHSH, CDR2 LQKENI. V was pared by 2 bases and J by 1 base, with 5 bases between. For the CDR3, the DNA is TGTGCCAGCTCACCAATGGTGAACACCGGGGAGCTGTTTTTT. Residues: CASSPMVNTGELFF.

The chain recombines TRBV5-6 with TRBJ2-3, with D unresolved. Germline V gene lookup returns CDR1 SGHDT and CDR2 YYEEEE. Trimming stripped 4 bases from V and 2 bases from J, with 14 bases between. This CDR3 contains 15 residues. CDR3 sequence reads: CASSTNQRLTDTQYF. In nucleotides, the CDR3 is TGTGCCAGCAGCACTAATCAGCGACTCACAGATACGCAGTATTTT.

This chain links TRBV6-1 with TRBJ1-2; no firm D call. The V gene lost 5 bases and the J gene lost 4 bases, with 17 bases spanning the gap. Per the germline V gene, CDR1 is MNHNS and CDR2 is SASEGT. The CDR3 contains 15 residues. Here the CDR3 DNA reads TGTGCCAGCAGTACCCGGTCGGGCGGACCCTATGGCTACACCTTC. This translates into CASSTRSGGPYGYTF.

The gene calls are TRBV11-1 and TRBJ2-5; D ambiguous. Germline CDR1 is SGHAT and CDR2 is FQDESV (reference sequence). The CDR3 contains 13 residues. Trimming took 2 bases from V and 8 from J, leaving 12 bases between them. The CDR3 loop reads CASSLLLRETQYF. The DNA for the CDR3 is TGTGCCAGCAGCTTACTTCTACGAGAAACCCAGTACTTC.

This chain connects TRBV15 to TRBJ1-5; no reliable D call. Trimming removed 3 bases from V and 0 bases from J, with 6 bases in between. CDR1 is LNHNV and CDR2 is YYDKDF in the germline V gene (reference sequence). The CDR3 loop spans 14 amino acids. This CDR3 reads CATSRSLSNQPQHF. CDR3 sequence (DNA): TGTGCCACCAGCAGGAGCCTTAGCAATCAGCCCCAGCATTTT.

The rearrangement joins TRBV5-1 to TRBJ2-7, with 11 bases that match TRBD1. Trimming cost V 4 bases and J 2 bases; bases outside gene matches: 8. The CDR3 is 16 residues long. Per the germline V gene, CDR1 is SGHRS and CDR2 is YFSETQ. CDR3 coding DNA: TGCGCCAGCAGCCAAGGGACAGGGGGAGGCCCCTACGAGCAGTACTTC. Translation: CASSQGTGGGPYEQYF. Full variable domain (remainder filled in from reference TRBV5-1 and TRBJ2-7): KAGVTQTPRYLIKTRGQQVTLSCSPISGHRSVSWYQQTPGQGLQFLFEYFSETQRNKGNFPGRFSGRQFSNSRSEMNVSTLELGDSALYLCASSQGTGGGPYEQYFGPGTRLTVT.

This chain links TRBV5-4 with TRBJ1-4; maybe TRBD1 (5 bases). The length of the CDR3 is 14 residues. CDR1 and CDR2 from the germline V gene are SGHNT and YYREEE (reference sequence). V shed 4 bases and J shed 8 bases, with 15 bases lying between them. The CDR3, as DNA: TGTGCCAGCAGCCTGGGTGGGACGCGCGAAAAACTGTTTTTT. Translated: CASSLGGTREKLFF.